The 11 T cell receptor beta chains in this list originate from one sample, sequenced in a study of blood T cell repertoires in COVID-19. Only in-frame clones appear in the TCRdb table, and some are missing; sequencing was by immunoSEQ multiplex PCR. The table lists more than 95,000 clones, 90% of them singletons. Source material: peripheral blood. The receptors shown here come from a human donor with active COVID-19. The donor label of this sample is uncertain.

This chain links TRBV7-2 with TRBJ2-1; tentative D call: TRBD1 (6 bases). V was cut by 4 bases and J by 3 bases, with 16 bases left in between. Germline V lookup: CDR1 SGHTA, CDR2 FQGNSA. The CDR3 has 16 residues. CDR3 sequence reads: CASSSLTGIRYNEQFF. The CDR3 region has the DNA TGTGCCAGCAGCTCTTTAACAGGGATACGCTACAATGAGCAGTTCTTC.

The V and J genes are TRBV5-6 and TRBJ1-5; a weak D match, TRBD1 (6 bases). This CDR3 comprises 15 residues. Deletions cut 1 base from V and 0 bases from J, with 8 bases between. CDR1 SGHDT and CDR2 YYEEEE come from the germline V gene. The CDR3 here is CASSLTGFSNQPQHF. The CDR3 DNA follows: TGTGCCAGCAGCTTGACAGGGTTTAGCAATCAGCCCCAGCATTTT.

The chain has TRBV24-1 and TRBJ2-3; 7 bases are shared with TRBD1. Unmatched junction bases numbered 8, after V lost 5 bases and J lost 4 bases. Germline V lookup: CDR1 KGHDR, CDR2 SFDVKD. The CDR3 has 15 amino acids. CDR3 sequence reads: CATSGPGTAADTQYF. The CDR3, as DNA: TGTGCCACCAGTGGCCCCGGGACAGCTGCAGATACGCAGTATTTT.

This clone was seen just once. The chain joins TRBV28 to TRBJ2-7; TRBD1 agrees at 9 bases. The V gene's germline CDR1 is MDHEN and CDR2 SYDVKM. J lost 4 bases, V lost 5 bases, and 15 bases had no gene match. The CDR3 runs 17 residues. CDR3 region: CASSPSGPGTGTYEQYF. CDR3 coding DNA: TGTGCCAGCAGTCCCTCGGGACCCGGGACAGGGACGTACGAGCAGTACTTC.

The CDR3 is CASSPTGRYGYTF. DNA of the CDR3: TGTGCCAGCAGCCCTACAGGGCGGTATGGCTACACCTTC. The chain carries TRBV12-3 or TRBV12-4 and TRBJ1-2; tentatively, D is TRBD1 (6 bases). V dropped 6 bases and J dropped 5 bases, with 13 bases sitting between them. The CDR3 totals 13 residues.

The chain joins TRBV4-1 to TRBJ2-3; TRBD2 aligns across 12 bases. The germline CDR1 and CDR2 sequences are MGHRA and YSYEKL. V lost 0 bases and J lost 3; bases outside the gene matches: 16. The CDR3 consists of 21 residues. Here the CDR3 reads CASSQEAPQGTSGGPTDTQYF. CDR3 sequence (DNA): TGCGCCAGCAGCCAAGAAGCCCCCCAAGGCACTAGCGGGGGGCCTACAGATACGCAGTATTTT.

V gene TRBV9 combines with J gene TRBJ2-3; tentatively, D is TRBD2 (6 bases). The V end was cut by 0 bases, the J end by 0 bases, with 11 bases between. This CDR3 region has 16 residues. The germline V gene encodes CDR1 SGDLS and CDR2 YYNGEE. The DNA of the CDR3 is TGTGCCAGCAGCGTAGAGGGGCGGGGTAGCACAGATACGCAGTATTTT. Protein product: CASSVEGRGSTDTQYF.

The DNA for the CDR3 is TGCGCCAGCAGCTTCCGGGACAGGAGGGAGCGCACTGAAGCTTTCTTT. It is translated as CASSFRDRRERTEAFF. The chain links TRBV5-1 to TRBJ1-1; 8 nucleotides line up with TRBD1. V shed 2 bases, J shed 4 bases, and the junction held 10 bases outside the gene matches. The V gene's germline CDR1 is SGHRS and CDR2 YFSETQ. This CDR3 spans 16 amino acids.

The CDR3 DNA is TGTGCCAGCCCATCAGGGAATGAGCAGTTCTTC. Translated: CASPSGNEQFF. The chain links TRBV5-5 to TRBJ2-1; tentatively, D is TRBD1 (5 bases). The CDR3 spans 11 residues. Looked up from germline, CDR1 is SGHKS and CDR2 is YYEKEE (reference sequence). The ends were cut back, 7 bases at V and 7 bases at J, with 9 bases in the middle.

The chain links TRBV6-2 or TRBV6-3 to TRBJ1-1; a weak D match, TRBD1 (5 bases). The CDR3 is made up of 16 amino acids. V lost 6 bases to trimming and J lost 1 base, with 18 bases between them. Germline V gene sequence: CDR1 MNHEY, CDR2 SVGEGT. CDR3 in amino acids: CASSDPGTPGNTEAFF. The CDR3, as DNA: TGTGCCAGCAGCGACCCCGGGACTCCCGGGAACACTGAAGCTTTCTTT.

The V and J genes are TRBV6-5 and TRBJ1-2; no definite D call. Trimming stripped 5 bases from V and 4 bases from J, with 8 bases between. The germline CDR1 and CDR2 sequences are MNHEY and SVGAGI. CDR3 length equals 12 residues. The CDR3 region has the DNA TGTGCCAGCAGTAAAAACACCTATGGCTACACCTTC. Amino acids: CASSKNTYGYTF.